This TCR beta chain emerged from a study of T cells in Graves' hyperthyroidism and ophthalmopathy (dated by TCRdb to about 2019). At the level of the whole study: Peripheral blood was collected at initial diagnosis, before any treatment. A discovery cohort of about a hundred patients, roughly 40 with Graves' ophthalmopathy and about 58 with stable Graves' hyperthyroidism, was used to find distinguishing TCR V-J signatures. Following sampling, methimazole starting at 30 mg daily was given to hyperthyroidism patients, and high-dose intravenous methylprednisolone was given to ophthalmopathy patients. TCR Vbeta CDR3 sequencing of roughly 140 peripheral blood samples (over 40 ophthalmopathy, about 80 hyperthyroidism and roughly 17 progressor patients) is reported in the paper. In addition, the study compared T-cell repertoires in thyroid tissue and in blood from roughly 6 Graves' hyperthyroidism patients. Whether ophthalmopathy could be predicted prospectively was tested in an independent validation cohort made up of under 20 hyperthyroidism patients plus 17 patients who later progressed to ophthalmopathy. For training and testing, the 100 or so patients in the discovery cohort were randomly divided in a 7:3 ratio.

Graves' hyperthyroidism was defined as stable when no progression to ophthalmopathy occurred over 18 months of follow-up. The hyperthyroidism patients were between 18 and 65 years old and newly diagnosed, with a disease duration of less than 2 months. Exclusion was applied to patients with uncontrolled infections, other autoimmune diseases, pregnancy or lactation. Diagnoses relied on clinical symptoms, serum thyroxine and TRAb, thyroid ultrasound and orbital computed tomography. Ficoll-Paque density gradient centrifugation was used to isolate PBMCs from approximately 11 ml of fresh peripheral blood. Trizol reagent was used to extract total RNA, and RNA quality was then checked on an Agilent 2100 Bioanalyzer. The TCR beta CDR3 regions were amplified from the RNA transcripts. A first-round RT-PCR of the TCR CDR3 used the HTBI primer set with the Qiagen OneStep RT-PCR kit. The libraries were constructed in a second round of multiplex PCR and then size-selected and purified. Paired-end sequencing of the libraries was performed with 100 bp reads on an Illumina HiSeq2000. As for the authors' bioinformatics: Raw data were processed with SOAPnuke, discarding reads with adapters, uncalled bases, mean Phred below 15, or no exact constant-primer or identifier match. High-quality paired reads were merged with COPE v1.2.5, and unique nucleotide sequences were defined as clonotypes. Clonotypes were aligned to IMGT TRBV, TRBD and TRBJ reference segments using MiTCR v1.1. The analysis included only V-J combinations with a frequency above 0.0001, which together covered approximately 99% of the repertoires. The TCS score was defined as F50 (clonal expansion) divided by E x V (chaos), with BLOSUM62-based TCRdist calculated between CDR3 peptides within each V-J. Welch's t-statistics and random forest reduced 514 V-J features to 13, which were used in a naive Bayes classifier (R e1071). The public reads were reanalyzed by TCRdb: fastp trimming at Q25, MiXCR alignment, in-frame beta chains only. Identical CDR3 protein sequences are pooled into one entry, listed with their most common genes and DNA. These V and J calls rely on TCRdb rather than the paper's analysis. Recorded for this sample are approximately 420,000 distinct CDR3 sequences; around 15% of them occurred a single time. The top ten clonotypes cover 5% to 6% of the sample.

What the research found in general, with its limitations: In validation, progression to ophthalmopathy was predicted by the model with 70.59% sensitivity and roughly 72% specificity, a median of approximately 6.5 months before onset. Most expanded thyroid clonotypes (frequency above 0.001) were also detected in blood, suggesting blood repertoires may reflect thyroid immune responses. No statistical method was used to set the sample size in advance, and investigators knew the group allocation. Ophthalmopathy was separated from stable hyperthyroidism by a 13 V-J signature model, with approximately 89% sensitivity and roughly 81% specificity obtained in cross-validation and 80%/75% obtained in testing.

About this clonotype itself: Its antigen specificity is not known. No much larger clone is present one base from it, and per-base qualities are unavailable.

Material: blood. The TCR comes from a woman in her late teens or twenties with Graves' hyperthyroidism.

The CDR3 has the sequence CASSYEGTSGSYYEQYF. The sequenced DNA is TGTGCCAGCAGTTACGAGGGGACTAGCGGGAGTTACTACGAGCAGTACTTC. The V gene is TRBV6-5 and the J gene is TRBJ2-7; TRBD2 lines up with 14 middle nucleotides. The CDR3 goes from the cysteine to the phenylalanine over 17 residues. Only CDR3 DNA is held: 51 bases, read in frame from base 1. The V end gives up 2 bases and the J end 3 bases, leaving 6 bases in the junction not matched to a gene. CDR1 and CDR2 were assigned from the germline V gene as MNHEY and SVGAGI.